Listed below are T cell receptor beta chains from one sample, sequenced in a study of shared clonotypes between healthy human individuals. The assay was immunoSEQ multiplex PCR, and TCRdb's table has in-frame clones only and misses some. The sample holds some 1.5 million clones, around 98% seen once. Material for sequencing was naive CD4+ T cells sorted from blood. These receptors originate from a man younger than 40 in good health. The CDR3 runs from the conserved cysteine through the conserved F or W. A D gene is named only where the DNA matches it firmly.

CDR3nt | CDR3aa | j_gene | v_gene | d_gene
TGCGCCAGCAGCCAATTTTTAGGGGGTTTAGGGAAAAACGAGCAGTACTTC | CASSQFLGGLGKNEQYF | TRBJ2-7 | TRBV4-3 | .
TGTGCCAGCAGCCAAGGACTAGGGGGTCCGGGTTCTTACAATGAGCAGTTCTTC | CASSQGLGGPGSYNEQFF | TRBJ2-1 | TRBV5-4 | .
TGTGCCAGCTCACCCCCCGGACAGGGCCATTACTTGTACTTC | CASSPPGQGHYLYF | TRBJ2-7 | TRBV18 | TRBD1
TGCAGCGTTGTCTTTCAGAGAGGTGAAAAACTGTTTTTT | CSVVFQRGEKLFF | TRBJ1-4 | TRBV29-1 | .
TGTGCCAGCTCACCCCCGGCACAAGAGACCCAGTACTTC | CASSPPAQETQYF | TRBJ2-5 | TRBV18 | .
TGCGCCAGCAGCTCAGGGGCAACTAATGAAAAACTGTTTTTT | CASSSGATNEKLFF | TRBJ1-4 | TRBV5-1 | .
TGCGCCAGCAGCTCGGGCCTAGCGGGCCCCTACAATGAGCAGTTCTTC | CASSSGLAGPYNEQFF | TRBJ2-1 | TRBV5-1 | TRBD2
TGTGCCAGCAGTGAGGGGACAGGGGGCGTAAACTCCTACGAGCAGTACTTC | CASSEGTGGVNSYEQYF | TRBJ2-7 | TRBV6-1 | TRBD1
TGTGCCAGCTCACCAGGTCATTTAGCGGGAGTTAGCGGTGAGCAGTTCTTC | CASSPGHLAGVSGEQFF | TRBJ2-1 | TRBV18 | TRBD2
TGTGCCAGCAGTGAATGGGGTGGGAGTCGCCGTGGCGAGACCCAGTACTTC | CASSEWGGSRRGETQYF | TRBJ2-5 | TRBV2 | .
TGTGCCAGCAGCCGCGGACAGGGAACAGGGGTCACTGAAGCTTTCTTT | CASSRGQGTGVTEAFF | TRBJ1-1 | TRBV4-2 | TRBD1
TGTGCCAGCAGCCGAGGACTAGCGCCGAGCACAGATACGCAGTATTTT | CASSRGLAPSTDTQYF | TRBJ2-3 | TRBV6-6 | TRBD2
TGTGCCAGTAGTAATCCCCGGACGGGGAGGTACGAGCAGTACTTC | CASSNPRTGRYEQYF | TRBJ2-7 | TRBV19 | .
TGTGCCAGCAGCTTAGCGAACGGAATTAACTATGGCTACACCTTC | CASSLANGINYGYTF | TRBJ1-2 | TRBV7-9 | .
TGCGCCAGCAGCGACAAGGGGGTCCTGATAGGAGCTTTCTTT | CASSDKGVLIGAFF | TRBJ1-1 | TRBV5-1 | .
TGTGCCAGCAGCTTAGTCGGGCTGTGGGGCGAGCAGTACTTC | CASSLVGLWGEQYF | TRBJ2-7 | TRBV7-2 | .